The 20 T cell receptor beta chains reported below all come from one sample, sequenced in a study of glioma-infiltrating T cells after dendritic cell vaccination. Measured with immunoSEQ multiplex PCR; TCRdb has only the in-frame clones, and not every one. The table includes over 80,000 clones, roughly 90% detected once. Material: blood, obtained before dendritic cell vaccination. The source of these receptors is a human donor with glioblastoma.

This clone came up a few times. The CDR3 DNA follows: TGTGCCAGTAGTATGGCTGGCGGGGGACTATCGGTTGGTCTAAACATTCAGTACTTC. Residues: CASSMAGGGLSVGLNIQYF. The chain couples TRBV19 to TRBJ2-4, with 7 bases lining up with TRBD2. V shed 3 bases, J shed 6 bases, and the junction held 20 bases outside the gene matches. CDR3 length equals 19 residues. The germline gives CDR1 LNHDA, CDR2 SQIVND (reference sequence).

This chain's CDR3 is CATRSLRATRGYTF. The CDR3 DNA reads as TGCGCCACCCGTAGCTTGCGCGCTACGCGGGGCTACACCTTC. The chain couples TRBV23-1 to TRBJ1-2; no definite D call. TRBV23-1 carries the ORF label, with uncertain function. Trimming took 10 bases from V and 8 from J, leaving 23 bases between them. CDR3 size: 14 residues.

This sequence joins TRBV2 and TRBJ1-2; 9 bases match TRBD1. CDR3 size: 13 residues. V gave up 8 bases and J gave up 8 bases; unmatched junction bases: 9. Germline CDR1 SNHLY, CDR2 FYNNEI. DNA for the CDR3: TGTGCCAGCTCGCCGGGACAGGGTTTGGGCTACACCTTC. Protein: CASSPGQGLGYTF.

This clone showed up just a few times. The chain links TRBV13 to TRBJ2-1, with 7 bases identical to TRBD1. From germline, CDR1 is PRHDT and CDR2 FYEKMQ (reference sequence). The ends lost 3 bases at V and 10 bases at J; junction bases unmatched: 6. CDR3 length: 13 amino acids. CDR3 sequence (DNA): TGTGCCAGCAGCTTGGGTCCGGGACAGGAGCAGTTCTTC. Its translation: CASSLGPGQEQFF.

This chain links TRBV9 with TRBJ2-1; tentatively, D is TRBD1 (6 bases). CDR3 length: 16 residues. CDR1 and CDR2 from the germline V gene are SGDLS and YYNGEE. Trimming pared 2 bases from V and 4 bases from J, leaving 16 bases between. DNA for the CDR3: TGTGCCAGCAGCGTTAAAACCGGGACACCTTACAATGAGCAGTTCTTC. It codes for CASSVKTGTPYNEQFF. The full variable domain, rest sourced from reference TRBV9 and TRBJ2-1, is DSGVTQTPKHLITATGQRVTLRCSPRSGDLSVYWYQQSLDQGLQFLIQYYNGEERAKGNILERFSAQQFPDLHSELNLSSLELGDSALYFCASSVKTGTPYNEQFFGPGTRLTVL.

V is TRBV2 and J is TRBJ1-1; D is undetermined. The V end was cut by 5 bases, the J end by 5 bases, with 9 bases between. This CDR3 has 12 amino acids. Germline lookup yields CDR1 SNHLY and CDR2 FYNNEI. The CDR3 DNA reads TGTGCCAGCAGTTATGACATTACTGAAGCTTTCTTT. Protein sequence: CASSYDITEAFF.

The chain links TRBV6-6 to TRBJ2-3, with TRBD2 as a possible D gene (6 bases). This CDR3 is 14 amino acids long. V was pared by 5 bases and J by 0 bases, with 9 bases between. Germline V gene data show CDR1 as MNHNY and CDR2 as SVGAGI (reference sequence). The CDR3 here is CASSRDLSTDTQYF. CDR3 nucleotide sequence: TGTGCCAGCAGTCGGGACTTAAGCACAGATACGCAGTATTTT.

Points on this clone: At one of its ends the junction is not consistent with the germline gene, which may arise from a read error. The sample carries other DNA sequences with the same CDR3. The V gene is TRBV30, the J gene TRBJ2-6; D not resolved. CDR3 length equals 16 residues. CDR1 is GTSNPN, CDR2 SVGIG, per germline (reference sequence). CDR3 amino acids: CAWNPPWQSGTNVLTF. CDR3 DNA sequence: TGTGCCTGGAACCCCCCGTGGCAGTCAGGAACCAACGTTCTGACTTTC.

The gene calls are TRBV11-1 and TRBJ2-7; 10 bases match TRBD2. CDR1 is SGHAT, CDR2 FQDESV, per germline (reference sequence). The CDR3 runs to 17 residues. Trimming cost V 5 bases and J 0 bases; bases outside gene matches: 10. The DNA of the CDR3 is TGTGCCAGCAGCCCCGGGTTAGCGGGGGGCCGCTCCTACGAGCAGTACTTC. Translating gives CASSPGLAGGRSYEQYF.

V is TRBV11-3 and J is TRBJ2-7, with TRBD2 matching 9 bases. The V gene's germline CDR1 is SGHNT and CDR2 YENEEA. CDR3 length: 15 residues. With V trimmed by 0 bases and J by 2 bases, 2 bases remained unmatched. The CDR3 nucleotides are TGTGCCAGCAGCTTAGAAGTAGCGGGGGCCTACGAGCAGTACTTC. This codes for CASSLEVAGAYEQYF.

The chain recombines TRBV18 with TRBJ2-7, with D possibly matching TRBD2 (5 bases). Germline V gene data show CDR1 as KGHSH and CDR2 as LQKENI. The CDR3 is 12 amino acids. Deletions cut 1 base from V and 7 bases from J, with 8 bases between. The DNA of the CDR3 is TGTGCCAGCTCACCACGCCCGGGGGAGCAGTACTTC. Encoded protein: CASSPRPGEQYF. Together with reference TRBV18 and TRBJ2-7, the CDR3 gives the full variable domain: NAGVMQNPRHLVRRRGQEARLRCSPMKGHSHVYWYRQLPEEGLKFMVYLQKENIIDESGMPKERFSAEFPKEGPSILRIQQVVRGDSAAYFCASSPRPGEQYFGPGTRLTVT.

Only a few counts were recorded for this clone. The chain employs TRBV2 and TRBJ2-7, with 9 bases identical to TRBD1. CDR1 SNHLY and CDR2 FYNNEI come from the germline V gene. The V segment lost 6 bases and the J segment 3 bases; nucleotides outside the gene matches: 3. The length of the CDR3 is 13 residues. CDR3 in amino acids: CASRRTGDYEQYF. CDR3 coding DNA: TGTGCCAGCAGGAGGACAGGGGACTACGAGCAGTACTTC.

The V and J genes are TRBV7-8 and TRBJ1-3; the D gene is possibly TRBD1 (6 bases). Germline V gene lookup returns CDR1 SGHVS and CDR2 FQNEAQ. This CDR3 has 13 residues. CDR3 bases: TGTGCGGCCGGGACATACTCTGGAAACACCATATATTTT. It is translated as CAAGTYSGNTIYF. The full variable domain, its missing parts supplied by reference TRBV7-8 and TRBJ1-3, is GAGVSQSPRYKVAKRGQDVALRCDPISGHVSLFWYQQALGQGPEFLTYFQNEAQLDKSGLPSDRFFAERPEGSVSTLKIQRTQQEDSAVYLCAAGTYSGNTIYFGEGSWLTVV.

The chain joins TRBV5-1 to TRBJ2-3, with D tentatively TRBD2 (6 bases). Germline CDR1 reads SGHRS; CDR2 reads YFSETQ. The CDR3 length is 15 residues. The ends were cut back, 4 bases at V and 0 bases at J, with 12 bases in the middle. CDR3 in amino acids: CASSPAGSSTDTQYF. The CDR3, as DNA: TGCGCCAGCAGCCCTGCCGGGAGTAGCACAGATACGCAGTATTTT.

CDR3 residues: CAWSGDRDFWELFF. CDR3 sequence (DNA): TGTGCCTGGAGTGGAGACAGGGATTTTTGGGAGCTGTTTTTT. The V call is TRBV30, the J call TRBJ2-2; the match to TRBD1 covers 7 bases. V dropped 1 base and J dropped 9; count of bases not matched to a gene: 8. Germline assignment: CDR1 GTSNPN and CDR2 SVGIG (reference sequence). The CDR3 is 14 amino acids.

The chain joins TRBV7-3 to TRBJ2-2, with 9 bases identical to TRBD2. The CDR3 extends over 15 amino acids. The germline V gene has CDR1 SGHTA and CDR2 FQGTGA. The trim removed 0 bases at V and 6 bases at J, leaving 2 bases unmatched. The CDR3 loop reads CASSLTSGGPGELFF. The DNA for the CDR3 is TGTGCCAGCAGCTTAACTAGCGGGGGTCCCGGGGAGCTGTTTTTT.

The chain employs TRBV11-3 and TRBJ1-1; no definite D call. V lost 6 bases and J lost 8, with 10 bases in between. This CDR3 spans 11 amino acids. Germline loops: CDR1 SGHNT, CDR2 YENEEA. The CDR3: CASSLQKEAFF. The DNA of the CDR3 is TGTGCCAGCAGTCTACAGAAAGAAGCTTTCTTT.

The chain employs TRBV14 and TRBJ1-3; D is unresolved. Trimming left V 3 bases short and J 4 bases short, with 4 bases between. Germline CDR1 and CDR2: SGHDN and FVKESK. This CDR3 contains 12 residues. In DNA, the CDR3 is TGTGCCAGCAGCCACGTGGGAAACACCATATATTTT. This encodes CASSHVGNTIYF.

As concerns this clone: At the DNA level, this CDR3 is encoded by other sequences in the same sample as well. The CDR3 reads CASVREDGEAFF. The CDR3 DNA is TGTGCCAGCGTAAGGGAGGACGGTGAAGCTTTCTTT. The chain recombines TRBV6-5 with TRBJ1-1, with D unclear. The CDR3 sequence is 12 residues long. Trimming cost V 8 bases and J 7 bases, with 14 bases left between them. From germline, CDR1 is MNHEY and CDR2 SVGAGI.

CDR3 sequence reads: CASSRTSAEDYEQYF. Written as DNA, the CDR3 is TGTGCCAGCAGTCGGACTAGCGCGGAGGACTACGAGCAGTACTTC. This sequence joins TRBV7-8 and TRBJ2-5, with 9 bases identical to TRBD2. The last part of the DNA fits TRBJ2-7 better; the J call may be wrong. The CDR3 totals 15 residues. From germline, CDR1 is SGHVS and CDR2 FQNEAQ.